Listed below are T cell receptor beta chains from one sample, sequenced in a study of response to subunit inactivated influenza vaccine. One entry per CDR3 protein, called by TCRdb with MiXCR from the RT-PCR reads. The sample yields 400,000 to 650,000 distinct CDR3 sequences, around 7.9% seen once. Sequences were derived from PBMCs from blood, sampled less than 30 months after vaccination. These receptors were collected from a man aged 50-75 years who received an inactivated influenza vaccine. CDR3s include the opening cysteine and the closing phenylalanine or tryptophan. The D gene is left open where the match is weak. Clone size is not always given. Where it is, it says once, few, many or a class for expanded clones.

TRBJ1-2,TRBD1,few,TRBV7-2,CASSLVGTGKGYTF,TGTGCCAGCAGCTTAGTGGGGACAGGGAAAGGCTACACCTTC
TRBJ1-3,NA,once,TRBV29-1,CSVVILGNTIYF,TGCAGCGTTGTTATACTTGGAAACACCATATATTTT
TRBJ2-3,NA,NA,TRBV6-2/TRBV6-3,CASSSILATDTQYF,TGTGCCAGCAGTTCGATCCTAGCGACCGATACGCAGTATTTT
TRBJ2-3,NA,few,TRBV5-5,CASSLPRTGTTKDTQYF,TGTGCCAGCAGCTTGCCCAGAACAGGGACGACGAAAGATACGCAGTATTTT
TRBJ2-3,TRBD2,many,TRBV20-1,CSGGLAGTDTQYF,TGCAGTGGGGGACTAGCGGGAACAGATACGCAGTATTTT
TRBJ1-5,TRBD1,many,TRBV4-1,CASSQGTGGLNQPQHF,TGCGCCAGCAGCCAAGGTACAGGGGGACTCAATCAGCCCCAGCATTTT
TRBJ1-2,NA,many,TRBV27,CASSLYPDNYGYTF,TGTGCCAGCAGTTTATACCCAGATAACTATGGCTACACCTTC
TRBJ2-7,NA,many,TRBV6-1,CASSPIYASYEQYF,TGTGCCAGCAGCCCGATTTACGCCTCCTACGAGCAGTACTTC
TRBJ2-3,TRBD2,NA,TRBV5-1,CASTLNSGRQDTQYF,TGCGCCAGCACCTTGAATAGCGGGCGGCAAGATACGCAGTATTTT
TRBJ2-5,TRBD2,many,TRBV9,CASSVASGSRETQYF,TGTGCCAGCAGCGTAGCTAGCGGGAGTAGAGAGACCCAGTACTTC
TRBJ1-5,NA,NA,TRBV20-1,CSARRAIQGPQHF,TGCAGTGCTAGGAGGGCGATTCAGGGGCCCCAGCATTTT
TRBJ2-2,NA,many,TRBV20-1,CSARDLGENTGELFF,TGCAGTGCTAGAGATCTCGGTGAGAACACCGGGGAGCTGTTTTTT
TRBJ1-4,NA,NA,TRBV6-1,CASRTRWGSTVEKLFF,TGTGCCAGCAGGACCAGGTGGGGGTCAACGGTTGAAAAACTGTTTTTT
TRBJ1-4,NA,NA,TRBV20-1,CSARISSSGNEKLFF,TGCAGTGCTAGAATTAGTAGTAGCGGAAATGAAAAACTGTTTTTT
TRBJ1-1,NA,NA,TRBV4-3,CASSQDMNRRSEAFF,TGCGCCAGCAGCCAAGATATGAACCGGCGGTCTGAAGCTTTCTTT
TRBJ1-5,NA,few,TRBV6-6,CASSYSDNQPQHF,TGTGCCAGCAGTTACTCTGACAATCAGCCCCAGCATTTT
TRBJ2-7,TRBD2,NA,TRBV20-1,CSVTLLAGGQTYEQYF,TGCAGTGTTACCTTACTAGCGGGAGGGCAAACGTACGAGCAGTACTTC
TRBJ1-3,NA,few,TRBV7-9,CASSLGRSSGNTIYF,TGTGCCAGCAGCTTGGGACGGAGCTCTGGAAACACCATATATTTT
TRBJ1-1,NA,few,TRBV20-1,CSASEAGMNTEAFF,TGCAGTGCTAGTGAGGCAGGGATGAACACTGAAGCTTTCTTT
TRBJ1-2,TRBD1,few,TRBV27,CASGRGSYGYTF,TGTGCCAGCGGCAGGGGGTCCTATGGCTACACCTTC
TRBJ1-2,TRBD1,NA,TRBV24-1,CATSDPDRGDGYTF,TGTGCCACCAGTGATCCCGACAGGGGTGACGGCTACACCTTC
TRBJ1-1,NA,many,TRBV4-2,CASSPGSKASEAFF,TGTGCCAGCAGCCCCGGGAGCAAGGCTTCTGAAGCTTTCTTT
TRBJ1-5,TRBD1,NA,TRBV20-1,CSAVDRDSNQPQHF,TGCAGTGCTGTGGACAGGGATAGCAATCAGCCCCAGCATTTT
TRBJ2-1,NA,NA,TRBV9,CASSVGGEAYNEQFF,TGTGCCAGCAGCGTAGGAGGAGAAGCCTACAATGAGCAGTTCTTC
TRBJ2-5,NA,NA,TRBV7-9,CASSSAGSGETQYF,TGTGCCAGCAGCTCGGCAGGGTCCGGGGAGACCCAGTACTTC
TRBJ2-6,NA,NA,TRBV29-1,CSVASRSGANVLTF,TGCAGCGTTGCAAGCCGCTCTGGGGCCAACGTCCTGACTTTC
TRBJ1-1,NA,few,TRBV29-1,CSVGTRDNTEAFF,TGCAGCGTTGGGACCAGGGACAACACTGAAGCTTTCTTT
TRBJ1-2,NA,many,TRBV12-3/TRBV12-4,CASSPRANSGTF,TGTGCCAGCAGTCCTCGGGCCAACAGCGGCACCTTC
TRBJ1-2,NA,NA,TRBV5-1,CASSPSGVNYGYTF,TGCGCCAGCAGCCCGAGTGGGGTCAACTATGGCTACACCTTC
TRBJ2-4,NA,many,TRBV7-2,CASSPGLAKNIQYF,TGTGCCAGCAGCCCGGGACTAGCCAAAAACATTCAGTACTTC
TRBJ2-3,NA,NA,TRBV7-2,CASSLAMRAQYF,TGTGCCAGCAGCTTAGCTATGCGGGCGCAGTATTTT
TRBJ2-1,TRBD2,many,TRBV29-1,CSVPGGVNEQFF,TGCAGCGTCCCGGGAGGGGTTAATGAGCAGTTCTTC
TRBJ2-1,NA,NA,TRBV6-1,CASSEWGHLSSYNEQFF,TGTGCCAGCAGTGAATGGGGACACCTAAGCTCCTACAATGAGCAGTTCTTC
TRBJ2-2,NA,NA,TRBV20-1,CSAAQPNTGELFF,TGCAGTGCTGCCCAACCCAACACCGGGGAGCTGTTTTTT
TRBJ2-1,NA,NA,TRBV5-6,CASSLLRGYNEQFF,TGTGCCAGCAGCTTGCTCAGAGGATACAATGAGCAGTTCTTC
TRBJ2-1,NA,few,TRBV3-1,CASSQWGRGKSSYNEQFF,TGTGCCAGCAGCCAATGGGGGAGGGGGAAAAGCTCCTACAATGAGCAGTTCTTC
TRBJ1-5,NA,many,TRBV27,CASSASNQPQHF,TGTGCCAGCAGTGCTTCTAATCAGCCCCAGCATTTT
TRBJ2-1,NA,many,TRBV5-5,CASRTIPGQAVSNEQFF,TGTGCCAGCAGGACAATTCCGGGACAAGCTGTGTCCAATGAGCAGTTCTTC
TRBJ1-1,NA,NA,TRBV20-1,CSAALPFPLGTEAFF,TGCAGTGCCGCACTACCATTTCCATTGGGCACTGAAGCTTTCTTT
TRBJ2-1,TRBD2,many,TRBV7-6,CASSSRKSGGHNEQFF,TGTGCCAGCAGCTCACGCAAAAGCGGGGGCCACAATGAGCAGTTCTTC
TRBJ1-2,NA,NA,TRBV6-2/TRBV6-3,CASSSPEGSRANYGYTF,TGTGCCAGCAGCTCTCCGGAAGGGTCGCGGGCTAACTATGGCTACACCTTC
TRBJ1-2,TRBD1,NA,TRBV7-2,CASSPRGLDAYGYTF,TGTGCCAGCAGCCCCAGGGGGCTAGACGCCTATGGCTACACCTTC
TRBJ1-4,NA,NA,TRBV15,CATSREGPIRGNEKLFF,TGTGCCACCAGCAGAGAGGGGCCTATTCGGGGGAATGAAAAACTGTTTTTT
TRBJ2-7,NA,few,TRBV10-3,CAISELNYEQYF,TGTGCCATCAGTGAGCTAAACTACGAGCAGTACTTC
TRBJ2-7,NA,many,TRBV5-6,CASSLSRSSYEQYF,TGTGCCAGCAGCTTGTCCCGGTCCTCCTACGAGCAGTACTTC
TRBJ1-1,TRBD1,NA,TRBV29-1,CSAGTGRMNTEAFF,TGCAGCGCCGGGACAGGGAGAATGAACACTGAAGCTTTCTTT
TRBJ2-3,TRBD2,NA,TRBV28,CASSLFRGGSVTDTQYF,TGTGCCAGCAGTTTATTTCGGGGGGGCAGTGTCACAGATACGCAGTATTTT
TRBJ2-5,NA,few,TRBV5-6,CASSLTGISETQYF,TGTGCCAGCAGTCTAACAGGGATTTCGGAGACCCAGTACTTC